The source of this T cell receptor beta chain is a study of early T cells in non-severe SARS-CoV-2 infection (dated by TCRdb to the early 2020s). In terms of the full investigation: Because TCR sequencing was done on bulk RNA from unsorted whole blood, the alpha and beta chains could not be paired.

This clonotype was seen a handful of times. Its antigen is still unknown. Base qualities are not at hand, and no much larger clone is one base apart. The library relied on 5' RACE. The instrument given in TCRdb is NextSeq 500. The TCR library protocol attached unique molecular identifiers to individual cDNA molecules to correct for sequencing error and PCR bias. Both TCR alpha and beta chains were sequenced, and tight co-correlation was observed between alpha and beta sequence abundances in each sample. The paper's data handling went like this. Decombinator V4 was used to annotate TCR sequences for V gene, J gene and CDR3. Expanded TCRs were defined as changing significantly between any two time points under a Poisson model with p below 0.0001. Abundances of TCRs were expressed as counts per million after normalisation to the total number of TCRs sequenced in each sample. TRAV1-2 paired with TRAJ12, TRAJ20 or TRAJ33 defined MAIT TCRs, while TRAV10 paired with TRAJ18 defined iNKT TCRs. VDJdb, accessed 1 November 2021, was searched for CMV, EBV and SARS-CoV-2 annotated TCRs, with TCRs annotated for multiple antigens excluded. TCRdb applied fastp at Q25 and MiXCR to the public reads, then kept only in-frame beta chains. Each CDR3 protein appears once, grouped with its most common genes and DNA. V and J calls and clone size were set by TCRdb, not the authors. This sample gives 45,000 or so distinct CDR3 sequences in total; almost 7.5% of them show up just once. The ten largest account for approximately 8% of the sample.

General findings and caveats noted by the study authors: VDJdb matching was skewed toward anti-spike CD8 responses and likely underestimated virus-specific expansions by missing private and CD4 specificities.

The germline V gene sets CDR1 to SGHTA and CDR2 to FQGTGA. The V end loses 4 bases and the J end loses 0 bases, and a stretch of 7 bases separates them. From its cysteine to its phenylalanine, the CDR3 spans 14 amino acids. Of the read, only the CDR3 DNA is kept; its 42 bases are in frame from base 1. The study was a case-control design nested within a healthcare worker cohort in London, UK, with weekly nasopharyngeal swab PCR tests and blood sampling. Healthcare workers were recruited during the week of the UK lockdown, between 23 and 31 March 2020, and followed weekly for up to roughly 15 weeks. The sequencing sample was made of whole blood. This receptor was taken from an adult who was a healthcare worker with PCR-confirmed SARS-CoV-2 infection or an uninfected control (not recorded which). Here the chain combines TRBV7-3 and TRBJ2-1; the D gene is not confidently resolved. The bases read TGTGCCAGCAGCTCCTCTAGCTCCTACAATGAGCAGTTCTTC. Protein translation: CASSSSSSYNEQFF.